The clone carrying this T cell receptor beta chain turned up a few times. The data were obtained in a study of blood T cell repertoires in COVID-19. Background on the study: Italy, Spain and the United States were the sources of the convalescent and acute COVID-19 samples.

The study recruited people aged about 18 to 95 years across some 23 US areas. Allocation to cohorts depended on clinical history reported by the participants. Authors' data handling: Amplifying reference gene primers gave estimates of nucleated cell counts. Profiling relied on immunoSEQ multiplex PCR, and the TCRdb table lists in-frame clones only, not all of them. That table gives V, J and clone size, and the DNA gave D and trimming. Among 250,000 to 300,000 clones listed, approximately 90% were seen once. V was clipped by 5 bases and J by 8 bases, with 18 bases between them. Per the germline V gene, CDR1 is MNHEY and CDR2 is SVGAGI. The CDR3 loop spans 14 amino acids.

Specimen: PBMCs or T cells enriched from blood (not recorded which). V is TRBV6-5 and J is TRBJ1-2; weak D call: TRBD1 (6 bases). The TCR originated in a woman aged 40 to 50 with acute COVID-19. The CDR3 protein is CASSHPDRLVGYTF. CDR3 coding DNA: TGTGCCAGCAGTCACCCCGACAGGCTGGTCGGCTACACCTTC.